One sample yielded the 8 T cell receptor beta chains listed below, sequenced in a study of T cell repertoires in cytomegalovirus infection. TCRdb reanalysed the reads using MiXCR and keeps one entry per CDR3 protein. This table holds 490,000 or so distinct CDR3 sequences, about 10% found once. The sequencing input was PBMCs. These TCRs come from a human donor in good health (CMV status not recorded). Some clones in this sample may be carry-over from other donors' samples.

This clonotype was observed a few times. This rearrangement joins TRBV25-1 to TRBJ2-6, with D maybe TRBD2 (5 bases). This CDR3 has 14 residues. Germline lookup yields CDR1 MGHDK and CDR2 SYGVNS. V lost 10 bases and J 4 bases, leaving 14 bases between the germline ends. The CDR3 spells CAIGGSGGANVLTF. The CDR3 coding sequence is TGTGCCATCGGAGGCTCGGGGGGGGCCAACGTCCTGACTTTC.

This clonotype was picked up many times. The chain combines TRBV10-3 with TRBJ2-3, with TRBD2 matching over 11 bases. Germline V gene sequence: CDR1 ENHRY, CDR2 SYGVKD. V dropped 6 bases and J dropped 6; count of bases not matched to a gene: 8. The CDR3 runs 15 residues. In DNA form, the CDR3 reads TGTGCCATCAGAATGACTAGCGGGACTCCTGATACGCAGTATTTT. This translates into CAIRMTSGTPDTQYF.

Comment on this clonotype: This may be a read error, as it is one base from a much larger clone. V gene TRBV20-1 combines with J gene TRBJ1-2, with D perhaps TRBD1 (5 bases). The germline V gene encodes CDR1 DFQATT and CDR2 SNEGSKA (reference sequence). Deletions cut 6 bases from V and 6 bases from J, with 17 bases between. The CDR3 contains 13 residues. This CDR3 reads CSASSGVSDGYTF. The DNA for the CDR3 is TGCAGTGCCTCGTCGGGGGTTTCCGATGGCTACACCTTC.

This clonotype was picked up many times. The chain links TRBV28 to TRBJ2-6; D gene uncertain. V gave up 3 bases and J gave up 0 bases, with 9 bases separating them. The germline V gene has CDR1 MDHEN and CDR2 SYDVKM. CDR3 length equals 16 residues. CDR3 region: CASSFRQPSGANVLTF. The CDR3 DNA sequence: TGTGCCAGCAGTTTTAGGCAGCCCTCTGGGGCCAACGTCCTGACTTTC. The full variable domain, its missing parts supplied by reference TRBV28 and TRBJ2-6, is DVKVTQSSRYLVKRTGEKVFLECVQDMDHENMFWYRQDPGLGLRLIYFSYDVKMKEKGDIPEGYSVSREKKERFSLILESASTNQTSMYLCASSFRQPSGANVLTFGAGSRLTVL.

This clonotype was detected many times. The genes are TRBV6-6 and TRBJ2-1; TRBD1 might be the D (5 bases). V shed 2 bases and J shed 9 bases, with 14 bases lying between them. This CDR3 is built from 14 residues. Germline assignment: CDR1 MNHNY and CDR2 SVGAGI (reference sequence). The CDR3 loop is CASSYRNQGGEQFF. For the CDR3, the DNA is TGTGCCAGCAGTTACCGTAACCAGGGTGGTGAGCAGTTCTTC.

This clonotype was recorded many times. CDR3 DNA: TGTGCCAGCAGCGCTTACAGGGGTGGGGAGACCCAGTACTTC. It yields the protein CASSAYRGGETQYF. The chain couples TRBV7-8 to TRBJ2-5; 7 nucleotides match TRBD1. V was clipped by 5 bases and J by 5 bases; unmatched bases: 8. The CDR3 loop spans 14 amino acids. Germline V gene data show CDR1 as SGHVS and CDR2 as FQNEAQ.

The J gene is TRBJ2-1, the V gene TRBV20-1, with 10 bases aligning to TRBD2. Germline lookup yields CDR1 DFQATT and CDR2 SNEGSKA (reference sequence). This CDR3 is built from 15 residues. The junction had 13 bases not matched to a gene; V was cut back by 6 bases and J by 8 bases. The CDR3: CSALPVAGGRDEQFF. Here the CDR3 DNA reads TGCAGTGCCCTCCCGGTAGCGGGGGGTCGGGATGAGCAGTTCTTC.

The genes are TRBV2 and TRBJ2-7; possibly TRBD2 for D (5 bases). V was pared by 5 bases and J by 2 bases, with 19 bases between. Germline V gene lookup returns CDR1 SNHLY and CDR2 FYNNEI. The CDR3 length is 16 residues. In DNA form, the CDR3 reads TGTGCCAGCAGTCCCGGACTGGCTAGGTCGGCCTACGAGCAGTACTTC. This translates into CASSPGLARSAYEQYF.